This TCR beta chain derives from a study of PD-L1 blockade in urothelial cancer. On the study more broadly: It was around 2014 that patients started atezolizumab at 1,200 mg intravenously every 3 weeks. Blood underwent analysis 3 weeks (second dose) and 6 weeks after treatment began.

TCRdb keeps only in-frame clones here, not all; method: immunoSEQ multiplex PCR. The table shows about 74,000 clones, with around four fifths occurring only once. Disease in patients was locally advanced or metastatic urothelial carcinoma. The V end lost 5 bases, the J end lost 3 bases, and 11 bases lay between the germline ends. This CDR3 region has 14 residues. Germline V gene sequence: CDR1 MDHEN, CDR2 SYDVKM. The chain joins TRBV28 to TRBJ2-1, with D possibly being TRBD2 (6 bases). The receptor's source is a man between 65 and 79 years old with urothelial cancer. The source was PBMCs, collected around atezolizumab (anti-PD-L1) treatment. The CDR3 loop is CASSVAENYNEQFF. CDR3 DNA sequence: TGTGCCAGCAGTGTAGCGGAGAACTACAATGAGCAGTTCTTC. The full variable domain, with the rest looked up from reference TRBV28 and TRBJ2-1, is DVKVTQSSRYLVKRTGEKVFLECVQDMDHENMFWYRQDPGLGLRLIYFSYDVKMKEKGDIPEGYSVSREKKERFSLILESASTNQTSMYLCASSVAENYNEQFFGPGTRLTVL.